The entry that follows covers one T cell receptor beta chain sequence. Its antigen is as yet unknown. This entry belongs to a study of T cell responses to AZD1222 COVID-19 vaccine. The table came from immunoSEQ multiplex PCR; TCRdb's copy has only in-frame clones and leaves some out. The sample yields approximately 120,000 clones, around 85% seen once. The CDR3 loop spans 17 amino acids. The V end was cut by 2 bases, the J end by 1 base, with 18 bases between. Germline V CDR1 and CDR2: PRHDT, FYEKMQ (reference sequence). Study-wide findings and caveats: The study reported that nearly half of spike-specific TCRs target unmutated variant regions. A mostly white British donor set with more females was recruited, and clonal diversity was possibly underestimated. At 160-218 and 743-854, vaccine-associated CD4 TCRs were dominant, and they spanned spike.

This material consisted of peripheral blood, taken 28 days after the second AZD1222 dose. This receptor was identified in an adult who received the AZD1222 COVID-19 vaccine. The V gene is TRBV13, the J gene TRBJ2-7; maybe TRBD2 (7 bases). Here the CDR3 reads CASSLWRGRSRSYEQYF. The CDR3 DNA reads as TGTGCCAGCAGCTTATGGCGGGGGCGATCCCGATCCTACGAGCAGTACTTC.